Listed below are T cell receptor beta chains from one sample, sequenced in a study of shared clonotypes between healthy human individuals. Clones were read by immunoSEQ multiplex PCR, and TCRdb kept only the in-frame ones, dropping some. The sample shows 2,500,000 or so clones, 92% of them seen only once. Source material: naive CD4+ T cells from PBMCs. The receptors were sampled from a man aged 18 to 29 in good health. Some clones in this sample may be carry-over from other donors' samples. The CDR3 runs from the conserved cysteine through the conserved F or W. The D gene is left open where the match is weak. Not all rows give a size; the values are once, few, many and, for expanded clones, a class.

once | TRBJ2-7 | TRBD1 | TRBV27 | CASSLGGTGQRKQYF | TGTGCCAGCAGTTTGGGCGGGACAGGCCAGAGGAAGCAGTACTTC
. | TRBJ2-7 | TRBD1 | TRBV5-8 | CASSLGDRATSYEQYF | TGTGCCAGCAGCTTAGGCGACAGGGCCACTTCCTACGAGCAGTACTTC
. | TRBJ2-3 | . | TRBV5-1 | CASSFQSGASTDTQYF | TGCGCCAGCAGCTTTCAGAGCGGTGCTAGCACAGATACGCAGTATTTT
. | TRBJ2-7 | . | TRBV7-6 | CASRAAGSYEQYF | TGTGCCAGCAGAGCCGCCGGCTCCTACGAGCAGTACTTC
. | TRBJ2-7 | . | TRBV6-5 | CASRMGQGNAYEQYF | TGTGCCAGCAGGATGGGTCAGGGGAACGCCTACGAGCAGTACTTC
. | TRBJ2-3 | TRBD2 | TRBV4-3 | CASSPGTSGLSDTQYF | TGCGCCAGCAGCCCCGGGACTAGCGGACTATCAGATACGCAGTATTTT
. | TRBJ1-5 | . | TRBV28 | CASKRGGQPQHF | TGTGCCAGCAAGAGGGGGGGTCAGCCCCAGCATTTT
few | TRBJ2-7 | . | TRBV4-2 | CASSPGGGVAYEQYF | TGTGCCAGCAGCCCAGGGGGGGGTGTAGCCTACGAGCAGTACTTC
. | TRBJ2-6 | . | TRBV7-7 | CASSSANVLTF | TGTGCCAGCAGCTCCGCCAACGTCCTGACTTTC
once | TRBJ2-7 | . | TRBV2 | CASKAGAKGYEQYF | TGTGCCAGCAAGGCCGGGGCCAAAGGGTACGAGCAGTACTTC
. | TRBJ2-2 | . | TRBV5-1 | CASSPGHNTGELFF | TGCGCCAGCAGCCCCGGACATAACACCGGGGAGCTGTTTTTT
. | TRBJ1-4 | . | TRBV5-1 | CASSPSGGQEKLFF | TGCGCCAGCAGCCCCTCTGGGGGGCAGGAAAAACTGTTTTTT